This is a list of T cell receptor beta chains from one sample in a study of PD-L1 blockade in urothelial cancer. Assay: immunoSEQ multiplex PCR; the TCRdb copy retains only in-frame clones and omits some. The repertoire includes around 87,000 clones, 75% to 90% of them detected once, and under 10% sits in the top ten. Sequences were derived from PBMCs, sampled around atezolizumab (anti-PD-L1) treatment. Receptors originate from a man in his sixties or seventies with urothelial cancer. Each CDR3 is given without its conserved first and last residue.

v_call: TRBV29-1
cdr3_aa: SVEDLGGSSYEQY

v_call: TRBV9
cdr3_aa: ASSVAGWARGVETQY

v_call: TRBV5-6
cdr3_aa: ASSPDRGYTEAF

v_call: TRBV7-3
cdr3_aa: ASSLTYTSPGLAEYNEQF

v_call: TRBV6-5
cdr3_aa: ASSYSVTGTYEQY

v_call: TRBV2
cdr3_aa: ASSGQGAGGYT

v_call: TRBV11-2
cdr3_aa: ASSSWTGSTDTQY

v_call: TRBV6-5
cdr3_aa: ASTFSTSPTDTQY

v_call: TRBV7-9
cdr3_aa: ASSLFAGSSYNEQF

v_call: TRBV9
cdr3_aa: ASSPGLGSYNEQF

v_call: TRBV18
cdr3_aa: ASSPPSTRGEAF

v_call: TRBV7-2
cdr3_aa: ASSSAGSYEQY

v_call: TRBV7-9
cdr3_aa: ASSMHGESSYNEQF

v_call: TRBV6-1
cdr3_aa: ASSVFPSGAGQPQH

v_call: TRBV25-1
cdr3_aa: ASSGLAIEQF

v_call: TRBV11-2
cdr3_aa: ASSLDGTTSVITQY

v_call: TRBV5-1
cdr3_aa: ASSLVGGATEAF

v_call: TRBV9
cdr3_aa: ASSVEGTVEGYT

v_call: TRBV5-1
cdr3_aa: ASSPDPSGSSYNEQF

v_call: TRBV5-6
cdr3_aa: ASSPLRGTRGNTIY

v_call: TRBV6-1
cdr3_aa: ASILSTGVNYGYT

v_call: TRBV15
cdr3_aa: ATSRDQRAHPYEQY

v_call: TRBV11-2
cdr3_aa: ASSFSGGASTDTQY

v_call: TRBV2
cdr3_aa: ASSEAGTTSGGKTQY

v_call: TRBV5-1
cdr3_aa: ASSSPGGGEQY